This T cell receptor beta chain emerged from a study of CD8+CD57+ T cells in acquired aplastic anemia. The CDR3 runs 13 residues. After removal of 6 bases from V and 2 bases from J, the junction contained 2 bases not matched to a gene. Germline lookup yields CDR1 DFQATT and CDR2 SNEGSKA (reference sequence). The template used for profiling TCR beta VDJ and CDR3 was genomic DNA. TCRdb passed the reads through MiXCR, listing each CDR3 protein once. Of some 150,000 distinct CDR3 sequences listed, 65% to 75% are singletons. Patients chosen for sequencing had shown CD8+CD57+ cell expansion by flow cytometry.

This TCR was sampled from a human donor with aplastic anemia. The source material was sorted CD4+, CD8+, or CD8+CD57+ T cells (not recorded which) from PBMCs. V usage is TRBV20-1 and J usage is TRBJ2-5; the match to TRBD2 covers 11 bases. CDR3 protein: CSARLAGQETQYF. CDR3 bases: TGCAGTGCGAGACTAGCGGGACAAGAGACCCAGTACTTC.